The 9 T cell receptor beta chains below were found in one sample sequenced in a study of cytomegalovirus exposure and HLA in healthy donors. Sequencing used immunoSEQ multiplex PCR; TCRdb keeps in-frame clones, though not all of them. The sample contains fewer than 350,000 clones, 88% of which appear only once. The sample taken for sequencing was PBMCs. These receptors all come from a woman between 18 and 30 years old in good health and CMV-seronegative.

The rearrangement joins TRBV7-2 to TRBJ2-1; 13 nucleotides line up with TRBD2. This CDR3 spans 18 amino acids. V lost 7 bases to trimming and J lost 4 bases; unmatched junction nucleotides: 13. Germline lookup yields CDR1 SGHTA and CDR2 FQGNSA. CDR3 DNA: TGTGCCAGCATTCAAGGGACGGGACTAGCGGGATCATACAATGAGCAGTTCTTC. Its translation: CASIQGTGLAGSYNEQFF.

The chain uses TRBV28 and TRBJ1-1; no firm D call. CDR3 length: 11 residues. Germline loops: CDR1 MDHEN, CDR2 SYDVKM. The ends were cut back, 5 bases at V and 5 bases at J, with 6 bases in the middle. The CDR3: CASSAGTEAFF. As DNA, the CDR3 is TGTGCCAGCAGTGCGGGTACTGAAGCTTTCTTT. Together with reference TRBV28 and TRBJ1-1, the CDR3 gives the full variable domain: DVKVTQSSRYLVKRTGEKVFLECVQDMDHENMFWYRQDPGLGLRLIYFSYDVKMKEKGDIPEGYSVSREKKERFSLILESASTNQTSMYLCASSAGTEAFFGQGTRLTVV.

The V and J genes are TRBV9 and TRBJ2-3, with 11 bases fitting TRBD2. Germline assignment: CDR1 SGDLS and CDR2 YYNGEE. This CDR3 spans 15 amino acids. V lost 4 bases, J lost 6 bases, and 7 bases stayed unmatched. Written as DNA, the CDR3 is TGTGCCAGCAGCCCCAAGGGACTAGCGGTGGATACGCAGTATTTT. As protein: CASSPKGLAVDTQYF.

This clone has only one observation. The chain is built from TRBV30 and TRBJ1-2; D is unresolved. The CDR3 totals 14 residues. Germline V gene sequence: CDR1 GTSNPN, CDR2 SVGIG (reference sequence). The CDR3 coding sequence is TGTGTGTGGAACCCCGACTCCTTTGGCTATGGCTACACCTTC. Translating it yields CVWNPDSFGYGYTF.

This chain links TRBV4-1 with TRBJ1-4, with a tentative D call TRBD1 (6 bases). Germline CDR1 MGHRA, CDR2 YSYEKL. CDR3 length: 16 residues. V was trimmed by 4 bases and J by 3 bases, leaving 15 bases between them. The CDR3 loop is CASSREGGAANEKLFF. CDR3 DNA sequence: TGCGCCAGCAGCCGAGAAGGGGGAGCGGCTAATGAAAAACTGTTTTTT.

The genes are TRBV14 and TRBJ2-1; D is ambiguous. The CDR3 sequence is 16 residues long. Trimming left V 0 bases short and J 3 bases short, with 12 bases between. Germline lookup yields CDR1 SGHDN and CDR2 FVKESK. The CDR3: CASSQESKRIYNEQFF. CDR3 in DNA: TGTGCCAGCAGCCAAGAAAGTAAGAGGATCTACAATGAGCAGTTCTTC.

The chain joins TRBV2 to TRBJ2-1; 10 nucleotides line up with TRBD2. The CDR3 has 15 residues. The germline V gene encodes CDR1 SNHLY and CDR2 FYNNEI. Germline trimming cut 6 bases from V and 12 bases from J; bases unmatched to any gene: 14. For the CDR3, the DNA is TGTGCCAGCAGCCCCCCCCCGGGAGTAGCGGGAGGGCAGTTCTTC. Translating it yields CASSPPPGVAGGQFF. Combining the CDR3 with reference TRBV2 and TRBJ2-1 gives the whole variable domain EPEVTQTPSHQVTQMGQEVILRCVPISNHLYFYWYRQILGQKVEFLVSFYNNEISEKSEIFDDQFSVERPDGSNFTLKIRSTKLEDSAMYFCASSPPPGVAGGQFFGPGTRLTVL.

The CDR3 DNA sequence: TGTGCCAGCAGCTTAGTCGTCCGAGCGGGGTACGAGCAGTACTTC. It codes for CASSLVVRAGYEQYF. This chain links TRBV7-2 with TRBJ2-7; 7 nucleotides match TRBD2. Germline V lookup: CDR1 SGHTA, CDR2 FQGNSA. The CDR3 spans 15 residues. Unmatched junction bases numbered 7, after V lost 1 base and J lost 4 bases.

This chain joins TRBV4-3 and TRBJ2-3, with 7 positions matching TRBD1. This CDR3 is 17 amino acids long. Germline assignment: CDR1 LGHNA and CDR2 YSLEER. V trimming: 1 base; J trimming: 0 bases; junction bases outside the gene matches: 7. CDR3 nucleotide sequence: TGCGCCAGCAGCCAAGCGGGACAGACCTTTAGCACAGATACGCAGTATTTT. Residues: CASSQAGQTFSTDTQYF.